The present TCR beta chain was sequenced within a study of blood T cells in healthy people across ages. Study findings and constraints: Researchers deemed the diversity estimates from one million T cells underestimates.

In its sample, this clonotype was seen a few times. No antigen is known for it. Next came a second PCR, run for about 6 to 12 cycles, which used a sample-barcoded 5' primer along with a J-beta primer mix. Each TCR beta cDNA got a 12-nucleotide random molecular identifier. Paired-end reads containing CDR3 totaled no fewer than 3 million for each sample. TCRdb used MiXCR to reprocess the 5' RACE reads, holding one entry per CDR3 protein. The sample consists of approximately 900,000 distinct CDR3 sequences, around 29% of them appearing once. Another study also made use of these data, one on T cells of mothers and their children. As reported in that work: The whole RNA yield was converted to cDNA, roughly 1.5 ug per 15 ul.

This sequence originates from a woman between 40 and 50 years old in good health. Sequencing was performed on blood.

CDR3 coding DNA: TGTGCCAGCAGCTTAGCTCCGGGGTTCAAAGTCCCTGAAGCTTTCTTT. This encodes CASSLAPGFKVPEAFF. The chain links TRBV7-2 to TRBJ1-1; D gene ambiguous. CDR3 length: 16 amino acids. Germline V gene sequence: CDR1 SGHTA, CDR2 FQGNSA. Trimming cost V 0 bases and J 6 bases, with 17 bases left between them.